This T cell receptor (beta chain) is from a study (dated by TCRdb to the early 2010s). From the germline V gene (reference sequence), CDR1 is LNHNV and CDR2 is YYDKDF. Trimming costs V 5 bases and J 0 bases, and their ends lie 10 bases apart. CDR3 length: 14 amino acids, cysteine to phenylalanine. Solely the CDR3 DNA is kept, with 42 bases framed from the first base. Instrument used: Illumina Genome Analyzer IIx. Starting from the raw public reads, TCRdb applied fastp trimming at Q25, assembled clones with MiXCR and retained in-frame beta chains. One record per CDR3 amino acid sequence lists the most common genes and DNA. For this sample there are some 15,000 distinct CDR3 sequences; around 35% appear just once. The ten most abundant clones make up 15% to 20% of the sample. Taking its sample share into account, this clonotype is medium-sized (0.01 to 0.1%). Its antigen remains unidentified. Base qualities are not recorded, but no much larger clone differs from it by a single base.

Sequencing was performed on blood. The chain couples TRBV15 to TRBJ1-1; no D gene call is confident. The source of this sequence is a human donor. The nucleotide sequence reads as follows: TGTGCCACCAGCGCACACGCAATGAACACTGAAGCTTTCTTT. Its translation is CATSAHAMNTEAFF.